The 7 T cell receptor beta chains in this list originate from one sample, sequenced in a study of T cell changes during pregnancy in multiple sclerosis. Sequencing used immunoSEQ multiplex PCR; TCRdb keeps in-frame clones, though not all of them. Counted here are fewer than 70,000 clones, around 92% occurring once; the ten biggest clones make up around 2.8%. This sample comprised peripheral blood, obtained in the second trimester of pregnancy. Receptors were obtained from a female donor in good health, enrolled as a control in a pregnancy study.

The J gene is TRBJ1-4, the V gene TRBV5-6; 7 nucleotides match TRBD1. CDR1 and CDR2 from the germline V gene are SGHDT and YYEEEE. The CDR3 consists of 15 residues. Trimming removed 5 bases from V and 7 bases from J; junction bases left unmatched: 11. The CDR3 loop reads CASSYSGGRGEKLFF. Written as DNA, the CDR3 is TGTGCCAGCAGTTACTCAGGGGGGAGAGGTGAAAAACTGTTTTTT.

The V and J genes are TRBV6-6 and TRBJ2-7, with D uncertain. CDR1 and CDR2 from the germline V gene are MNHNY and SVGAGI (reference sequence). Deletions cut 2 bases from V and 6 bases from J, with 11 bases between. This CDR3 is 13 amino acids long. DNA of the CDR3: TGTGCCAGCAGTTACATCAGGATTGGCGAGCAGTACTTC. Its translation: CASSYIRIGEQYF.

CDR3 in amino acids: CASSSDGETGSTDTQYF. CDR3 sequence (DNA): TGTGCCAGCAGCTCGGATGGAGAGACGGGTTCCACAGATACGCAGTATTTT. This chain joins TRBV7-9 and TRBJ2-3; no reliable D call. CDR3 size: 17 residues. V was clipped by 4 bases and J by 2 bases, with 19 bases between them. Germline V gives CDR1 SEHNR, CDR2 FQNEAQ (reference sequence).

CDR3 nucleotides: TGCGCCAGCAGCCAAAACAGGGGGGCTGGAAACACCATATATTTT. Its translation is CASSQNRGAGNTIYF. The gene calls are TRBV4-3 and TRBJ1-3, with TRBD1 matching 8 bases. CDR1 and CDR2 (germline): LGHNA, YSLEER. This CDR3 is 15 amino acids long. Unmatched junction bases numbered 2, after V lost 2 bases and J lost 2 bases.

The chain links TRBV11-2 to TRBJ2-2, with 8 bases lining up with TRBD1. Germline V CDR1 and CDR2: SGHAT, FQNNGV. V was clipped by 2 bases and J by 6 bases; unmatched bases: 2. The CDR3 sequence is 14 residues long. The CDR3, as DNA: TGTGCCAGCAGCTTACAGGGGGCTGCCGGGGAGCTGTTTTTT. Its translation is CASSLQGAAGELFF. The full variable domain, completed using reference TRBV11-2 and TRBJ2-2, is EAGVAQSPRYKIIEKRQSVAFWCNPISGHATLYWYQQILGQGPKLLIQFQNNGVVDDSQLPKDRFSAERLKGVDSTLKIQPAKLEDSAVYLCASSLQGAAGELFFGEGSRLTVL.

The chain is built from TRBV4-1 and TRBJ1-1, with D uncertain. Germline values: CDR1 MGHRA, CDR2 YSYEKL. Trimming took 6 bases from V and 5 from J, leaving 16 bases between them. The CDR3 runs to 14 residues. The CDR3 bases are TGCGCCAGCAGTTTCGAGGGTCTGGGGACTGAAGCTTTCTTT. The encoded protein is CASSFEGLGTEAFF.

The chain links TRBV5-1 to TRBJ2-7; TRBD2 aligns across 7 bases. Trimming at V came to 4 bases and at J to 5 bases, leaving 9 bases not matched to a gene. Germline CDR1 SGHRS, CDR2 YFSETQ. The CDR3 extends over 14 amino acids. The CDR3 sequence is CASSRTGGSNEQYF. The CDR3 nucleotides are TGCGCCAGCAGCCGGACGGGGGGTAGCAACGAGCAGTACTTC.